Listed below are T cell receptor beta chains from one sample, sequenced in a study of T cell repertoires in cytomegalovirus infection. TCRdb itself ran the reads through MiXCR, one entry per CDR3 protein. The sample yields approximately 250,000 distinct CDR3 sequences, 20% to 25% seen once. The specimen sequenced was CD8+ T cells from PBMCs. The receptors here all came from a human donor in good health (CMV status not recorded). Some clones in this sample may be carry-over from other donors' samples. The CDR3 runs from the conserved cysteine through the conserved F or W. A D gene is named only where the DNA matches it firmly. Only part of the rows carry a size: once, few, many, or a class if the clone is expanded.

v_gene	abundance	j_gene	d_gene	CDR3aa	CDR3nt
TRBV7-9	few	TRBJ2-7	.	CASSLGGTYSYEQYF	TGTGCCAGCAGCTTAGGTGGGACGTACTCCTACGAGCAGTACTTC
TRBV7-9	many	TRBJ2-2	.	CASSLGGQFTGELFF	TGTGCCAGCAGTCTGGGGGGACAGTTCACCGGGGAGCTGTTTTTT
TRBV7-2	many	TRBJ2-7	TRBD2	CASSAGLGYEQYF	TGTGCCAGCAGCGCGGGACTAGGCTACGAGCAGTACTTC
TRBV2	few	TRBJ1-1	.	CASTFGRGIGRTFF	.
TRBV15	few	TRBJ2-7	TRBD1	CATRTDRVPSSYEQYF	TGTGCCACCAGGACGGACAGGGTCCCCTCCTCCTACGAGCAGTACTTC
TRBV28	.	TRBJ2-1	TRBD1	CASRDPTGGGLDEQFF	TGTGCCAGCAGGGACCCTACAGGGGGCGGTTTGGATGAGCAGTTCTTC
TRBV12-3/TRBV12-4	few	TRBJ2-1	TRBD1	CASSLTGAGDEQFF	TGTGCCAGCAGCCTGACAGGGGCAGGGGATGAGCAGTTCTTC
TRBV28	few	TRBJ2-3	.	CASSLWGGLSDTQYF	TGTGCCAGCAGTTTATGGGGGGGCCTGTCTGATACGCAGTATTTT
TRBV13	few	TRBJ1-2	.	CASSSGLGSYGYTF	TGTGCCAGCAGCTCGGGACTGGGAAGTTATGGCTACACCTTC
TRBV13	few	TRBJ1-5	TRBD1	CASSLGQGKSQPQHF	TGTGCCAGCAGCTTGGGACAGGGGAAGTCGCAGCCCCAGCATTTT